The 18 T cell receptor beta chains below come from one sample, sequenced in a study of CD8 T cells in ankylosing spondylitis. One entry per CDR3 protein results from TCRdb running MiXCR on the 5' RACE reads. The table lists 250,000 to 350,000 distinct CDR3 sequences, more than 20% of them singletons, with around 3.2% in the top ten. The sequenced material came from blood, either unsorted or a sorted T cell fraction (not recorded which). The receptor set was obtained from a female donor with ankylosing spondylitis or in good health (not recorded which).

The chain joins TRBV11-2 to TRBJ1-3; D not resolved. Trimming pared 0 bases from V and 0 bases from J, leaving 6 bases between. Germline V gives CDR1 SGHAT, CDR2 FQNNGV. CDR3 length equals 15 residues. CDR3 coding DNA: TGTGCCAGCAGCTTAGATGGATCCTCTGGAAACACCATATATTTT. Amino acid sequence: CASSLDGSSGNTIYF.

The chain's CDR3 is CASSARQTYEQYF. CDR3 nucleotide sequence: TGTGCCAGCAGCGCCCGACAGACCTACGAGCAGTACTTC. The rearrangement uses TRBV14 and TRBJ2-7, with a tentative D call TRBD1 (5 bases). Trimming cost V 5 bases and J 2 bases, with 10 bases left between them. The CDR3 has 13 amino acids. Germline CDR1 SGHDN, CDR2 FVKESK.

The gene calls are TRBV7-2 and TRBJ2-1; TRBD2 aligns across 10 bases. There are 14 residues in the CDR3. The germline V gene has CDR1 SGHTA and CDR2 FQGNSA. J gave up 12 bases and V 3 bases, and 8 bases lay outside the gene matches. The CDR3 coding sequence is TGTGCCAGCAGCTTGAGCGGGAGGGCCAGCGGGCAGTTCTTC. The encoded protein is CASSLSGRASGQFF.

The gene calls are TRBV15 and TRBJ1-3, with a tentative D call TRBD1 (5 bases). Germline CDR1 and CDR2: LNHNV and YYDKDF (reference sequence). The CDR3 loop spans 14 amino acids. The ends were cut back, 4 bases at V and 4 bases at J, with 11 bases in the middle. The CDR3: CATSNRDVGNTIYF. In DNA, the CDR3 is TGTGCCACCAGCAATCGGGACGTCGGAAACACCATATATTTT.

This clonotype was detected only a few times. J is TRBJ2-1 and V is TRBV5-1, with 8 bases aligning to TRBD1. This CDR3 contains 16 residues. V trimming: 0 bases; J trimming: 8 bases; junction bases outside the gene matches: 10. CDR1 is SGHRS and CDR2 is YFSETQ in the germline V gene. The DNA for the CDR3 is TGCGCCAGCAGCTTGGCAGGACAGGGCGTTTGGGATGAGCAGTTCTTC. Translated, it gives CASSLAGQGVWDEQFF.

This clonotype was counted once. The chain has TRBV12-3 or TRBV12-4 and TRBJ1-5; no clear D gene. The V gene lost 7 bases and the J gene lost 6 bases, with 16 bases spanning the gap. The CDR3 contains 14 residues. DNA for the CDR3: TGTGCCAGCACCCTCGGAGCAGGAGGTCAGCCCCAGCATTTT. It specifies CASTLGAGGQPQHF.

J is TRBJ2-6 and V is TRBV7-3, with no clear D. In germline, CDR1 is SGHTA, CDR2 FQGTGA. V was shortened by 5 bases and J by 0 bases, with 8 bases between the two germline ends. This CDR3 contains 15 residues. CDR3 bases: TGTGCCAGCAGCCCCGTACCCTCTGGGGCCAACGTCCTGACTTTC. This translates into CASSPVPSGANVLTF. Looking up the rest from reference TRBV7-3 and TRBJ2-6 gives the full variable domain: GAGVSQTPSNKVTEKGKYVELRCDPISGHTALYWYRQSLGQGPEFLIYFQGTGAADDSGLPNDRFFAVRPEGSVSTLKIQRTERGDSAVYLCASSPVPSGANVLTFGAGSRLTVL.

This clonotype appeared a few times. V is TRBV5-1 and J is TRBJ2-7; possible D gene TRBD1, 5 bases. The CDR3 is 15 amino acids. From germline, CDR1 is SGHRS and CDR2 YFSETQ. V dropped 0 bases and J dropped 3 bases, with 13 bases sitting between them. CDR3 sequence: CASSLVVARDYEQYF. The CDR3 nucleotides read TGCGCCAGCAGCTTGGTAGTAGCCAGGGACTACGAGCAGTACTTC.

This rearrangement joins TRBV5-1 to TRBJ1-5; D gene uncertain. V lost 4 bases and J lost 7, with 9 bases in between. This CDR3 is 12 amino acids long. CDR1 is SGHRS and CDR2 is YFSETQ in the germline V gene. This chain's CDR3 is CASSRGDQPQHF. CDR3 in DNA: TGCGCCAGCAGCAGAGGCGACCAGCCCCAGCATTTT.

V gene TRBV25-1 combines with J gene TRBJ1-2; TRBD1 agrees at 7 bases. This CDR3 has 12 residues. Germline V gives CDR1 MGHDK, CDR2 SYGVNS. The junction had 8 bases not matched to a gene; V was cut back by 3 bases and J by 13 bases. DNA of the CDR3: TGTGCCAGCAGTGAGGGGGACAGAAGGGTCACCTTC. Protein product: CASSEGDRRVTF.

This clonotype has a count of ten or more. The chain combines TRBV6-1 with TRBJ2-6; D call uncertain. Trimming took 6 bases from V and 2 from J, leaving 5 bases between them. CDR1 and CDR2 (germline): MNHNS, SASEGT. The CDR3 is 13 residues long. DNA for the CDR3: TGTGCCAGCAGCCAAGCTGGGGCCAACGTCCTGACTTTC. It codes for CASSQAGANVLTF.

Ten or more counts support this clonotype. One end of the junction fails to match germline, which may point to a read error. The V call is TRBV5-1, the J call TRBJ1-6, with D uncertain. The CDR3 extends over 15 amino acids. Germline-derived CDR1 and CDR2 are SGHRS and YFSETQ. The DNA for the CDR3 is TGCGCCAGCCGCTTTACAACCCAGCCCGATGGGGCCCTCCACTTT. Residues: CASRFTTQPDGALHF.

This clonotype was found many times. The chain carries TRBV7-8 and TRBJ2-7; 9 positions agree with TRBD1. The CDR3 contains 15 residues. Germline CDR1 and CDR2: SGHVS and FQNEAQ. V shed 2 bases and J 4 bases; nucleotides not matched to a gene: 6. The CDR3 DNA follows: TGTGCCAGCAGCTTATTACAGGGGGCGCGATACGAGCAGTACTTC. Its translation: CASSLLQGARYEQYF.

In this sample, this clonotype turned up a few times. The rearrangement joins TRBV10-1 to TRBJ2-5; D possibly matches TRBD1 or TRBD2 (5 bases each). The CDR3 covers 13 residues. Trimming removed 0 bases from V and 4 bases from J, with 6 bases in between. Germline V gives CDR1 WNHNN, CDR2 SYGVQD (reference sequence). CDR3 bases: TGCGCCAGCAGTGAGTCGGGACGAGAGACCCAGTACTTC. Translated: CASSESGRETQYF.

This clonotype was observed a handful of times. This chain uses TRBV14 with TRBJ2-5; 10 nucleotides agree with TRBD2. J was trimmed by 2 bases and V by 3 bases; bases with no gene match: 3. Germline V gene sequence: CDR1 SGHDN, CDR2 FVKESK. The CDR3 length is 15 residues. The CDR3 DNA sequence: TGTGCCAGCAGCCACGGACTAGCGGTGCAAGAGACCCAGTACTTC. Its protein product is CASSHGLAVQETQYF.

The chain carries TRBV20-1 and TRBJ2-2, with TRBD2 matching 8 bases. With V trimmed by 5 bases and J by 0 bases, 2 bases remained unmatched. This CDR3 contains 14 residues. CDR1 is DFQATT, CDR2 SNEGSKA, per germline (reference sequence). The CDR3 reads CSAPSGPNTGELFF. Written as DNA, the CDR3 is TGCAGTGCTCCTAGCGGGCCGAACACCGGGGAGCTGTTTTTT.

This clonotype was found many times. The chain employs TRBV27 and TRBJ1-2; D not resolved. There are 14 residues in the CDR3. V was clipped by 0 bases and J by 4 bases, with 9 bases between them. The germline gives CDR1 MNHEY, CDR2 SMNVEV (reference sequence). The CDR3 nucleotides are TGTGCCAGCAGTTTATCTATGAATAGCTATGGCTACACCTTC. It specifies CASSLSMNSYGYTF.

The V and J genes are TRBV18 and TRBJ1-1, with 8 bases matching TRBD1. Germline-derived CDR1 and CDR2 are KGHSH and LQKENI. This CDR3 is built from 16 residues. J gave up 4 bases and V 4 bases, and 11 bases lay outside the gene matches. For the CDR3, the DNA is TGTGCCAGCTCACGACTGACAGGGGATATCGGCACTGAAGCTTTCTTT. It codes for CASSRLTGDIGTEAFF.